This T cell receptor beta chain was sequenced for a study of cytomegalovirus exposure and HLA in healthy donors. Study outcomes and limitations: Most TCRs appeared rarely, but some public TCRs recurred in many donors. Most CMV-associated TCR beta chains appeared HLA-restricted in a later analysis. More clonal expansion characterized HLA-associated TCR beta chains than equally common others in a later analysis. TCR beta chain V- and J-gene trimming was linked, in a later analysis, to a missense variant in DCLRE1C.

This CDR3 contains 15 residues. The germline CDR1 and CDR2 sequences are ENHRY and SYGVKD. The ends were cut back, 4 bases at V and 2 bases at J, with 15 bases in the middle. Use of 60 Vbeta and 13 Jbeta primers characterized the PCR. Sequencing used immunoSEQ multiplex PCR; TCRdb keeps in-frame clones, though not all of them. The sample has roughly 84,000 clones; over 70% are singletons. About this clone itself: What it binds is unknown.

The sequencing sample was made of PBMCs. This TCR was sampled from a male donor in good health and CMV-seropositive. The chain recombines TRBV10-3 with TRBJ2-7; tentatively, D is TRBD1 (6 bases). The CDR3 protein is CAISGEQGFTYEQYF. The DNA for the CDR3 is TGTGCCATCAGTGGGGAACAGGGCTTCACCTACGAGCAGTACTTC.